This passage covers 17 T cell receptor beta chains from one sample sequenced in a study of cytotoxic CD8 clonotypes in ibrutinib-treated CLL. Using immunoSEQ multiplex PCR, the repertoire was profiled, and TCRdb retains in-frame clones only, with some absent. The sample carries a few hundred thousand clones, 67% recorded once. Sequences were derived from PBMCs, sampled after 36 months of ibrutinib treatment. The receptors stem from a human donor with chronic lymphocytic leukemia.

This rearrangement joins TRBV28 to TRBJ1-1; D gene uncertain. Germline-derived CDR1 and CDR2 are MDHEN and SYDVKM. V dropped 8 bases and J dropped 11 bases, with 9 bases sitting between them. The CDR3 totals 9 residues. The CDR3 sequence is CASGREAFF. The CDR3 nucleotides read TGTGCCAGCGGAAGAGAGGCTTTCTTT.

This chain joins TRBV6-1 and TRBJ1-3, with D unresolved. The V gene lost 4 bases and the J gene lost 0 bases, with 10 bases spanning the gap. CDR3 length: 15 amino acids. CDR1 MNHNS and CDR2 SASEGT come from the germline V gene. The CDR3 nucleotides are TGTGCCAGCAGTGTATCCGGGAGCTCTGGAAACACCATATATTTT. Translated, it gives CASSVSGSSGNTIYF.

The rearrangement joins TRBV5-1 to TRBJ2-1, with D possibly being TRBD2 (6 bases). Per the germline V gene, CDR1 is SGHRS and CDR2 is YFSETQ. The CDR3 loop spans 16 amino acids. V lost 0 bases and J 3 bases, leaving 13 bases between the germline ends. CDR3 sequence (DNA): TGCGCCAGCAGCTTGGTTTCTAGCGCTTACTACAATGAGCAGTTCTTC. Amino acid sequence: CASSLVSSAYYNEQFF.

V usage is TRBV18 and J usage is TRBJ2-7; 11 nucleotides agree with TRBD2. The V gene end was trimmed by 1 base and the J gene end by 3 bases; junction bases not matched to a gene: 8. The CDR3 loop spans 17 amino acids. Germline V lookup: CDR1 KGHSH, CDR2 LQKENI. CDR3 in DNA: TGTGCCAGCTCACCACTAGCGGGGGGGTCCAGTCGCTACGAGCAGTACTTC. This codes for CASSPLAGGSSRYEQYF.

The chain recombines TRBV5-1 with TRBJ2-1; 10 nucleotides line up with TRBD1. The V segment lost 4 bases and the J segment 7 bases; nucleotides outside the gene matches: 11. The CDR3 is 16 amino acids. CDR1 and CDR2 (germline): SGHRS, YFSETQ. CDR3 DNA sequence: TGCGCCAGCAGCCGTGGGAAGACAGGGGGCCTAAATGAGCAGTTCTTC. Translating gives CASSRGKTGGLNEQFF.

J is TRBJ2-2 and V is TRBV2, with D possibly TRBD1 on 5 matching bases. The CDR3 is 13 residues long. The V end lost 7 bases, the J end lost 4 bases, and 10 bases lay between the germline ends. Per the germline V gene, CDR1 is SNHLY and CDR2 is FYNNEI. The CDR3 bases are TGTGCCAGCACGACAGCAACCACCGGGGAGCTGTTTTTT. Protein: CASTTATTGELFF.

The rearrangement joins TRBV6-6 to TRBJ2-2; 7 bases are shared with TRBD1. Germline CDR1 and CDR2: MNHNY and SVGAGI (reference sequence). There are 15 residues in the CDR3. With 6 bases clipped from V and 1 base from J, the junction kept 5 bases outside the gene matches. The CDR3 bases are TGTGCCAGCAGGCATTACAGGGGGAACACCGGGGAGCTGTTTTTT. It translates to CASRHYRGNTGELFF.

This clone has only a few counts. This chain links TRBV7-2 with TRBJ1-3; 10 nucleotides match TRBD1. The germline CDR1 and CDR2 sequences are SGHTA and FQGNSA. The length of the CDR3 is 16 residues. V shed 6 bases and J 1 base; nucleotides not matched to a gene: 6. Written as DNA, the CDR3 is TGTGCCAGCAGTCCTCGGGACAGGGGTTCTGGAAACACCATATATTTT. Its translation: CASSPRDRGSGNTIYF.

This rearrangement joins TRBV15 to TRBJ2-3; no reliable D call. V shed 5 bases and J shed 1 base, with 22 bases lying between them. The CDR3 runs to 18 residues. Per the germline V gene, CDR1 is LNHNV and CDR2 is YYDKDF (reference sequence). In DNA form, the CDR3 reads TGTGCCACCAGCCTATGGGCCAGCCTGAAATGGGGCACAGATACGCAGTATTTT. It encodes CATSLWASLKWGTDTQYF.

The chain is built from TRBV7-8 and TRBJ2-1; TRBD2 matches 11 bases. The length of the CDR3 is 15 residues. J was trimmed by 4 bases and V by 5 bases; bases with no gene match: 4. Germline loops: CDR1 SGHVS, CDR2 FQNEAQ. CDR3 in DNA: TGTGCCAGCAGCGGGACTAGCGGAACGTACAATGAGCAGTTCTTC. This codes for CASSGTSGTYNEQFF.

The chain has TRBV5-6 and TRBJ2-7, with TRBD2 matching over 8 bases. Per the germline V gene, CDR1 is SGHDT and CDR2 is YYEEEE. The CDR3 is 15 amino acids. V shed 0 bases and J 4 bases; nucleotides not matched to a gene: 6. The chain's CDR3 is CASSLAGGARYEQYF. In DNA form, the CDR3 reads TGTGCCAGCAGCTTGGCCGGGGGGGCGAGATACGAGCAGTACTTC.

V and J are TRBV5-1 and TRBJ2-1; the match to TRBD2 covers 14 bases. The CDR3 covers 14 residues. Unmatched junction bases numbered 3, after V lost 0 bases and J lost 13 bases. Germline CDR1 SGHRS, CDR2 YFSETQ. The CDR3 sequence: CASSLGTSGGPQFF. CDR3 sequence (DNA): TGCGCCAGCAGCTTGGGGACTAGCGGGGGGCCTCAGTTCTTC.

This clone was observed a few times. The chain recombines TRBV7-2 with TRBJ2-5, with D unresolved. CDR1 and CDR2 (germline): SGHTA, FQGNSA. Trimming removed 5 bases at V and 10 bases at J, with 17 bases between. The CDR3 is 13 amino acids. Written as DNA, the CDR3 is TGTGCCAGCAGCCCCCGCGCCCTAGTGGGCCAGTACTTC. Protein sequence: CASSPRALVGQYF.

The chain uses TRBV7-9 and TRBJ1-2; TRBD1 aligns across 7 bases. Trimming removed 0 bases from V and 5 bases from J; junction bases left unmatched: 6. Germline loops: CDR1 SEHNR, CDR2 FQNEAQ (reference sequence). The CDR3 sequence is 15 residues long. In DNA, the CDR3 is TGTGCCAGCAGCTTAGCCCTTGACAGGGCGTATGGCTACACCTTC. It specifies CASSLALDRAYGYTF.

The chain recombines TRBV5-1 with TRBJ2-5; 9 nucleotides agree with TRBD2. V dropped 3 bases and J dropped 3; count of bases not matched to a gene: 9. CDR3 size: 16 residues. The germline V gene encodes CDR1 SGHRS and CDR2 YFSETQ. The CDR3 is CASSSIWASGEETQYF. The CDR3 DNA reads TGCGCCAGCAGCTCGATCTGGGCTAGCGGGGAAGAGACCCAGTACTTC.

The CDR3 here is CASSQVYSRQETQYF. CDR3 nucleotides: TGTGCCAGCAGCCAAGTGTACAGCCGACAAGAGACCCAGTACTTC. J is TRBJ2-5 and V is TRBV14; D call uncertain. Trimming stripped 1 base from V and 2 bases from J, with 11 bases between. The CDR3 loop spans 15 amino acids. Germline-derived CDR1 and CDR2 are SGHDN and FVKESK.

This chain joins TRBV9 and TRBJ1-6; no definite D call. Trimming removed 2 bases at V and 10 bases at J, with 16 bases between. CDR3 size: 15 residues. Germline CDR1 SGDLS, CDR2 YYNGEE. The CDR3 sequence: CASSVSVSRRSPLHF. The CDR3 DNA reads TGTGCCAGCAGCGTGAGCGTCTCACGGAGATCACCCCTCCACTTT.